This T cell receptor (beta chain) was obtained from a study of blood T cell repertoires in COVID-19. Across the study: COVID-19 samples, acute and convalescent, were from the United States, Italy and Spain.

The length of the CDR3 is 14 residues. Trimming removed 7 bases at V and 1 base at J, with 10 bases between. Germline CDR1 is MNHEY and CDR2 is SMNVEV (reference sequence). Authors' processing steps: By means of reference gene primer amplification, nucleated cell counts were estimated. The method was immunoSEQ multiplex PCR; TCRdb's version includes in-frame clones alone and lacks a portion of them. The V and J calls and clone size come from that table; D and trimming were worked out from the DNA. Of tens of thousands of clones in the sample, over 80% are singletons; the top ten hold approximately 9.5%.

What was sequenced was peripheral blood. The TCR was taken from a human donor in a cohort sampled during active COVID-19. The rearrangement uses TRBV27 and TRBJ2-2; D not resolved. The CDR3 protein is CASMLVLNTGELFF. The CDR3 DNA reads TGTGCCAGCATGCTAGTCCTGAACACCGGGGAGCTGTTTTTT.